Only a few counts were recorded for the clone carrying this T cell receptor (beta chain). Its target is unknown. The V gene lost 10 bases and the J gene lost 1 base, with 10 bases spanning the gap. Looked up from germline, CDR1 is ENHRY and CDR2 is SYGVKD. The CDR3 sequence is 12 residues long. This record comes from a study of T cells after yellow fever vaccination. Broader study findings: Peaking faster, on day 5 versus 15, the secondary response was nonetheless weaker. Clones that expanded after primary vaccination mostly reappeared after the booster (96% CD4, approximately 85% CD8).

MiXCR, run by TCRdb on the 5' RACE reads, gives a single entry per CDR3 protein. The sample holds about 320,000 distinct CDR3 sequences, approximately 4% seen once. The chain links TRBV10-3 to TRBJ1-2; tentatively, D is TRBD1 (5 bases). Sequences were derived from PBMCs, sampled 15 days after the yellow fever booster vaccination. This sequence originates from a man aged 18 to 35 who received the YFV17D yellow fever vaccine. The CDR3 sequence is CATSGGNYGYTF. The CDR3 bases are TGTGCCACGTCCGGGGGTAACTATGGCTACACCTTC.